This TCR beta chain was sequenced in a study of T cell responses to AZD1222 COVID-19 vaccine (dated by TCRdb to about 2021). At the level of the whole study: Because spike-specific TCR depth and breadth did not differ between the two schedules, AZD1222 recipients who got a second dose at roughly 4 weeks were pooled with those who got a second dose at roughly 12 weeks. Trial participants were enrolled into age subgroups of 18-55, 56-69 and 70-plus years, which contained 148, 28 and 57 TCR-sequenced participants, respectively. TCR sequencing covered some 250 trial participants: 207 given two doses of AZD1222 and about 26 given two doses of MenACWY control vaccine. The study at large found these results: The 56-69-year group was small, and its depth increase did not reach significance, likely because of low power. Conclusions about previously exposed vaccinees were limited because only five to seven AZD1222 recipients were SARS-CoV-2 seropositive at baseline. Because no samples from the day 14 peak response were available, repertoires could be characterized only after the peak T cell response. CD4 TCRs associated with the vaccine covered the entire spike protein, and the dominant responses were in regions 160-218 and 743-854. Nearly half of unique spike-specific TCRs reportedly recognized epitopes outside regions mutated in the B.1.351 and B.1.1.7 variants. Participants were mostly white British, with more females than males. The authors suggested clonal diversity may have been underestimated. Spike-specific TCR breadth and depth rose significantly after two AZD1222 doses compared with day 0 and with MenACWY recipients.

The CDR3 regions of human TCRbeta chains were analyzed by immunosequencing. As for the authors' bioinformatics: TCRs in the repertoires were compared against a reference library of SARS-CoV-2-specific TCRs that had been generated with the MIRA antigen-specificity platform. Breadth was defined as the fraction of unique TCRs that were SARS-CoV-2-associated, and depth was defined as the fraction of total T cells that were SARS-CoV-2-associated. Using the MIRA data, each spike-specific TCR was assigned both to the spike region to which the TCR was reactive and to a CD4 or CD8 class. Log10-transformed breadth and depth values were compared by one-way ANOVA with Sidak's multiple comparisons tests. The source is immuneACCESS, and TCRdb retained only in-frame sequences with V and J called. Part of the clones is not carried over; for the studies checked, unresolved V genes explain less than half of this, and the remainder is unexplained. The D gene and trimming were derived from the DNA, and the V and J assignments and clone size from that table. The sample profile shows approximately 70,000 clones; approximately 81% of them were found once. The ten largest clonotypes hold roughly 20% of the sample.

The meaning of the sample's time point label: baseline before first vaccination. Vaccinee samples were obtained from the UK trials COV001 and COV002, which included a single-blind randomized controlled phase 2/3 trial of AZD1222 (ChAdOx1 nCoV-19) in healthy adults. Trial participant PBMC samples were collected at day 0 and day 28 after the second dose for TCRbeta chain sequencing. There are a few counts of this clone. Its antigen is not yet known. Per-nucleotide qualities are absent, and no much larger clonotype sits a single base away. V is shortened by 5 bases, J by 7 bases, and the region joining them spans 11 bases. The germline V gene (reference sequence) specifies MNHEY as CDR1 and SMNVEV as CDR2. The CDR3 measures 12 amino acids from cysteine to phenylalanine. Only the CDR3 DNA is retained, 36 bases long and in frame from the first base.

Rearrangement joined TRBV27 to TRBJ1-2; the D gene is not confidently resolved. The material was peripheral blood, obtained on day 0 of AZD1222 vaccination. The clonotype comes from an adult in good health. For the CDR3, the sequence is CASSPRPGGYTF. The DNA is TGTGCCAGCAGTCCTCGGCCGGGTGGCTACACCTTC.